This TCR beta chain was recorded in a study of T-cell reconstitution after alpha-beta-depleted transplantation in children. Details on this clonotype: Antigen unknown.

Study observations and caveats: After one year, T-cell counts and TCRbeta diversity mostly came from new T cells.

Germline V gene lookup returns CDR1 LGHDT and CDR2 YNNKEL (reference sequence). After removal of 2 bases from V and 3 bases from J, the junction contained 3 bases not matched to a gene. CDR3 length: 14 residues. Using unique molecular identifiers, the investigators prepared the TCRbeta library. Via MiXCR, TCRdb re-called the PCR reads, giving one row per CDR3 protein. This sample has about 210,000 distinct CDR3 sequences, with around a sixth found just once. The receptor was derived from a male patient aged 2 to 9 who had a stem cell transplant for acute lymphoblastic leukemia, so the T cells may come from the graft donor. The chain joins TRBV3-1 to TRBJ1-2, with 7 bases aligning to TRBD1. Sample: PBMCs, mostly from graft donor cells, taken 360 days after TCRalphabeta/CD19-depleted stem cell transplant. In nucleotides, the CDR3 is TGTGCCAGCAGCCAATCCGGGACAGACTATGGCTACACCTTC. It encodes CASSQSGTDYGYTF.